This passage covers 15 T cell receptor beta chains from one sample sequenced in a study of T cells in Graves' hyperthyroidism and ophthalmopathy (dated by TCRdb to the late 2010s). Receptor amplification or capture employed multiplex PCR. The reads were generated on an Illumina HiSeq 2000. The TCR beta CDR3 regions were amplified from the RNA transcripts. The TCR CDR3 was subjected to a first round of RT-PCR using the HTBI primer set and the Qiagen OneStep RT-PCR kit. The public reads were quality trimmed at Q25 with fastp and then assembled into clones with MiXCR by TCRdb, keeping productive beta chains. Merged by CDR3 protein, the rows form single entries marked with the most common genes and DNA. The sample table lists approximately 330,000 distinct CDR3 sequences, approximately 18% of them with a count of one. 49% of the sample is in the top ten clones. Sequenced sample: blood. The receptors were gathered from a woman between 50 and 59 years old with Graves' hyperthyroidism.

This clonotype was detected many times. The genes are TRBV11-2 and TRBJ1-6; TRBD1 might be the D (6 bases). Germline assignment: CDR1 SGHAT and CDR2 FQNNGV. V gave up 3 bases and J gave up 4 bases, with 10 bases separating them. The CDR3 covers 15 residues. The chain's CDR3 is CASSFIQGYNSPLHF. The CDR3 DNA reads as TGTGCCAGCAGCTTCATACAGGGATATAATTCACCCCTCCACTTT.

The gene calls are TRBV9 and TRBJ1-5; possible D gene TRBD1, 6 bases. V lost 4 bases, J lost 7 bases, and 18 bases lay in between. CDR1 SGDLS and CDR2 YYNGEE come from the germline V gene. This CDR3 spans 15 amino acids. CDR3: CASSLQGHGGQPQHF. CDR3 bases: TGTGCCAGCAGCCTCCAGGGGCACGGAGGCCAGCCCCAGCATTTT.

This chain joins TRBV7-9 and TRBJ1-2; 11 positions match TRBD1. J gave up 7 bases and V 2 bases, and 12 bases lay outside the gene matches. The length of the CDR3 is 17 residues. Germline CDR1 and CDR2: SEHNR and FQNEAQ (reference sequence). The CDR3 here is CASSLLPDRGLAGGYTF. The CDR3 coding sequence is TGTGCCAGCAGCTTATTGCCGGACAGGGGGCTTGCGGGTGGCTACACCTTC.

Comment on this clonotype: One end of the junction varies from germline; a read error may be responsible. J is TRBJ2-5 and V is TRBV12-3 or TRBV12-4; no firm D call. This CDR3 comprises 16 residues. Written as DNA, the CDR3 is TGTGACAGCAGTTCCCGTTTAGAGGTCGTCGAGGAGACCCAGTACTTC. Residues: CDSSSRLEVVEETQYF.

This rearrangement joins TRBV14 to TRBJ2-7, with D possibly TRBD2 on 5 matching bases. Germline lookup yields CDR1 SGHDN and CDR2 FVKESK. The CDR3 covers 16 residues. Trimming shortened V by 2 bases and J by 3 bases, and 17 bases separated the two germline ends. The CDR3 sequence is CASSQRDLRPIYEQYV. CDR3 coding DNA: TGTGCCAGCAGCCAACGGGATCTACGCCCCATCTACGAGCAGTACGTC.

V usage is TRBV12-3 or TRBV12-4 and J usage is TRBJ1-2; 9 bases map to TRBD1. The CDR3 extends over 13 amino acids. J lost 5 bases, V lost 7 bases, and 5 bases had no gene match. CDR3 loop: CASKTGGRYGYTF. The CDR3 coding sequence is TGTGCCAGCAAGACAGGGGGAAGGTATGGCTACACCTTC.

The V call is TRBV20-1, the J call TRBJ2-1; 9 bases align to TRBD2. The CDR3 totals 14 residues. J gave up 12 bases and V 3 bases, and 12 bases lay outside the gene matches. The germline gives CDR1 DFQATT, CDR2 SNEGSKA (reference sequence). The CDR3 reads CSASPSGIGVSQFF. CDR3 sequence (DNA): TGCAGTGCTAGTCCTAGCGGGATCGGTGTGTCGCAGTTCTTC.

In this sample, this clonotype turned up many times. This sequence joins TRBV7-6 and TRBJ2-7, with D perhaps matching TRBD1 (6 bases). The CDR3 consists of 15 residues. V lost 1 base to trimming and J lost 2 bases, with 12 bases between them. Germline V lookup: CDR1 SGHVS, CDR2 FNYEAQ. The CDR3 DNA is TGTGCCAGCAGCTTAGTACAGGGATCCACCTACGAGCAGTACTTC. Translation: CASSLVQGSTYEQYF. Full variable domain (rest looked up from reference TRBV7-6 and TRBJ2-7): GAGVSQSPRYKVTKRGQDVALRCDPISGHVSLYWYRQALGQGPEFLTYFNYEAQQDKSGLPNDRFSAERPEGSISTLTIQRTEQRDSAMYRCASSLVQGSTYEQYFGPGTRLTVT.

Many counts were recorded for this clonotype. This rearrangement joins TRBV11-2 to TRBJ2-7; TRBD2 matches at 10 bases. CDR1 and CDR2 (germline): SGHAT, FQNNGV. The CDR3 loop spans 18 amino acids. V was clipped by 5 bases and J by 0 bases; unmatched bases: 13. The CDR3, as DNA: TGTGCCAGCAGCACCTACCCCATTAGCGGGGGGAACTCCTACGAGCAGTACGTC. It specifies CASSTYPISGGNSYEQYV.

This chain connects TRBV6-1 to TRBJ2-7; 9 positions agree with TRBD1. V gave up 6 bases and J gave up 3 bases; unmatched junction bases: 9. This CDR3 region has 15 residues. Germline lookup yields CDR1 MNHNS and CDR2 SASEGT. The CDR3 loop reads CASRSGTGIYYEQYV. The CDR3 DNA is TGTGCCAGCAGATCCGGGACAGGGATTTACTACGAGCAGTACGTC.

The rearrangement uses TRBV4-2 and TRBJ2-2, with 7 bases fitting TRBD2. J lost 3 bases, V lost 2 bases, and 9 bases had no gene match. This CDR3 contains 17 residues. Germline CDR1 LGHNA, CDR2 YNFKEQ. CDR3 in amino acids: CASSQQAPSGHTGELFF. CDR3 sequence (DNA): TGTGCCAGCAGCCAACAGGCGCCTAGCGGCCACACCGGGGAGCTGTTTTTT.

This clonotype appeared many times. The chain links TRBV20-1 to TRBJ1-1, with D possibly being TRBD1 (5 bases). Deletions cut 5 bases from V and 6 bases from J, with 16 bases between. The CDR3 is 13 residues long. Germline lookup yields CDR1 DFQATT and CDR2 SNEGSKA (reference sequence). The CDR3 DNA follows: TGCAGTGCTGCGGTGGGGGAACGGGCTGAAGCTTTCTTT. Amino acid sequence: CSAAVGERAEAFF.

This chain uses TRBV2 with TRBJ2-2; TRBD2 aligns across 7 bases. V was pared by 1 base and J by 2 bases, with 4 bases of the junction left unmatched. Germline lookup yields CDR1 SNHLY and CDR2 FYNNEI. This CDR3 is 16 amino acids long. The CDR3: CASSEVPGGNTGELFF. CDR3 nucleotide sequence: TGTGCCAGCAGTGAAGTCCCGGGGGGAAACACCGGGGAGCTGTTTTTT.

The chain recombines TRBV20-1 with TRBJ2-5; possible D gene TRBD2, 6 bases. This CDR3 contains 13 residues. Germline CDR1 and CDR2: DFQATT and SNEGSKA (reference sequence). Between the trimmed V and J ends, which lost 7 bases and 4 bases, there was a span of 16 bases. The DNA for the CDR3 is TGCAGTGTAAGGGGAGACGGGGGAGAGACCCAGTACTTC. It yields the protein CSVRGDGGETQYF.

The sample holds many counts of this clonotype. The chain is built from TRBV5-1 and TRBJ2-3, with 13 nucleotides matching TRBD2. The CDR3 runs 16 residues. V shed 4 bases, J shed 4 bases, and the junction held 6 bases outside the gene matches. Germline CDR1 and CDR2: SGHRS and YFSETQ. The CDR3, as DNA: TGCGCCAGCAGCACCGGACTAGCGGGGGCCCCAGATACGCAGTATTTT. Translating it yields CASSTGLAGAPDTQYF.